Presented here are 5 T cell receptor beta chains from one specimen sequenced in a study of T cell responses to AZD1222 COVID-19 vaccine. TCRdb's copy holds only in-frame clones and misses some; the assay was immunoSEQ multiplex PCR. The table records about 130,000 clones, roughly 92% of them present only once. This material consisted of peripheral blood, taken 28 days after the second AZD1222 dose. Every receptor here comes from an adult who received the AZD1222 COVID-19 vaccine.

This rearrangement joins TRBV14 to TRBJ2-7; TRBD2 is a possible D gene (6 bases). This CDR3 contains 13 residues. Germline CDR1 and CDR2: SGHDN and FVKESK. V lost 4 bases and J 1 base, leaving 8 bases between the germline ends. The CDR3, as DNA: TGTGCCAGCAGCCGTCTAGCGTCCTACGAGCAGTACTTC. Translating gives CASSRLASYEQYF.

The chain uses TRBV18 and TRBJ2-5; 8 bases agree with TRBD2. Germline V gene sequence: CDR1 KGHSH, CDR2 LQKENI. CDR3 length: 18 residues. The trim removed 3 bases at V and 2 bases at J, leaving 14 bases unmatched. For the CDR3, the DNA is TGTGCCAGCTCACCCTGGGATTATAGCGGGAAACTTCAAGAGACCCAGTACTTC. Its translation: CASSPWDYSGKLQETQYF.

This clone was recorded only once. The rearrangement uses TRBV7-8 and TRBJ1-5, with 9 positions matching TRBD1. CDR3 length: 13 residues. Germline V gives CDR1 SGHVS, CDR2 FQNEAQ. With V trimmed by 5 bases and J by 5 bases, 1 base remained unmatched. CDR3 loop: CASSRDRDQPQHF. CDR3 DNA: TGTGCCAGCAGCCGGGACAGGGATCAGCCCCAGCATTTT.

This chain uses TRBV10-3 with TRBJ1-2, with TRBD1 matching over 9 bases. Germline-derived CDR1 and CDR2 are ENHRY and SYGVKD. The CDR3 is 12 residues long. Unmatched junction bases numbered 4, after V lost 6 bases and J lost 8 bases. In DNA form, the CDR3 reads TGTGCCATCAGCGGGACAGGGAGCGGCTACACCTTC. The encoded protein is CAISGTGSGYTF.

The rearrangement uses TRBV12-3 or TRBV12-4 and TRBJ1-1; a possible D gene is TRBD1 (6 bases). The CDR3 loop spans 12 amino acids. Trimming took 4 bases from V and 7 from J, leaving 10 bases between them. The DNA for the CDR3 is TGTGCCAGCAGTTCGCAGGGGTTTGAAGCTTTCTTT. It translates to CASSSQGFEAFF.